This is a list of T cell receptor beta chains from one sample in a study of blood T cell repertoires in COVID-19. Sequenced by immunoSEQ multiplex PCR; TCRdb stores in-frame clones only, minus some. The sample lists 490,000 or so clones, about 88% seen once, with around 8% in the top ten. The sample consisted of PBMCs or T cells enriched from blood (not recorded which). Source of these receptors: a woman aged 55-69 years who had recovered from COVID-19. Each CDR3 is given with its conserved first and last residue. D genes are given only for firm matches. A clone size is listed for some rows: how often the clone was seen (once, few, many), or a class if it is expanded.

>TRBJ1-2|NA|TRBV21-1|NA
TGTGCCAGCCCCGCACAGGGCAACGGCAGCTACACCTTC
CASPAQGNGSYTF
>TRBJ1-4|NA|TRBV5-4|NA
TGTGCCAGCAGCCAATCCCCGGGAACTAATGAAAAACTGTTTTTT
CASSQSPGTNEKLFF
>TRBJ1-4|NA|TRBV12-1|NA
TGTGCCAGCAGCTTTGAAGGCGGACAGGGGAGCGAAAAACTGTTTTTT
CASSFEGGQGSEKLFF
>TRBJ2-6|TRBD1|TRBV28|NA
TGTGCCAGCAGTTCCCGGACAGGGGAGAGTACAGGTGGGGCCAACGTCCTGACTTTC
CASSSRTGESTGGANVLTF
>TRBJ1-3|NA|TRBV11-2|NA
TGTGCCAGCAGCCCTGGGGGGGGTGGAAACACCATATATTTT
CASSPGGGGNTIYF
>TRBJ2-1|NA|TRBV2|NA
TGTGCCAGCACCCAAGAACAGGTCTACAATGAGCAGTTCTTC
CASTQEQVYNEQFF
>TRBJ1-6|NA|TRBV4-1|NA
TGCGCCAGCAGCCAAGGGGACTTCTTCAATTCACCCCTCCACTTT
CASSQGDFFNSPLHF
>TRBJ2-7|TRBD1|TRBV5-1|NA
TGCGCCAGCAGCCTAACCCCCGACAGGGACTCCTACGAGCAGTACTTC
CASSLTPDRDSYEQYF
>TRBJ1-5|NA|TRBV5-8|NA
TGTGCCAGCAGCCCCGGAGGGACCAATCAGCCCCAGCATTTT
CASSPGGTNQPQHF
>TRBJ2-2|NA|TRBV12-5|NA
TGTGCTAGTGGTTTGGCCAACCAGGCGCTTAACACCGGGGAGCTGTTTTTT
CASGLANQALNTGELFF
>TRBJ2-3|TRBD2|TRBV5-6|NA
TGTGCCAGCAGCCTAGGGACTACCAGCACAGATACGCAGTATTTT
CASSLGTTSTDTQYF
>TRBJ1-2|TRBD1|TRBV3-1/TRBV3-2|NA
TGTGCCAGCAGCCAACCCGGGACAGTATATGGCTACACCTTC
CASSQPGTVYGYTF
>TRBJ1-2|TRBD1|TRBV29-1|NA
TGCAGCGTTGAAATCGGATGGGCAGGGGGAGAATATGGCTACACCTTC
CSVEIGWAGGEYGYTF
>TRBJ1-5|NA|TRBV2|few
TGTGCCAGCAGTGGAACCGGGGATCAGCCCCAGCATTTT
CASSGTGDQPQHF
>TRBJ1-2|NA|TRBV30|NA
TGTGCCTGGAGTTCAGGGTTCAACTATGGCTACACCTTC
CAWSSGFNYGYTF